The next 10 T cell receptor beta chains were all read from a single sample in a study of cytomegalovirus exposure and HLA in healthy donors. The PCR made use of 60 Vbeta and 13 Jbeta primers. Profiled with immunoSEQ multiplex PCR; TCRdb holds only in-frame clones, not every one. The sample has about 120,000 clones; about 76% are singletons. Sequencing input: PBMCs. The source is a man in his fifties or sixties in good health and CMV-seropositive.

This chain joins TRBV6-1 and TRBJ1-5, with D uncertain. V shed 3 bases and J shed 0 bases, with 9 bases lying between them. Germline-derived CDR1 and CDR2 are MNHNS and SASEGT. The CDR3 contains 15 residues. The CDR3 reads CASSEKETSNQPQHF. The DNA of the CDR3 is TGTGCCAGCAGTGAGAAGGAGACTAGCAATCAGCCCCAGCATTTT.

This clone was detected a few times. This sequence joins TRBV9 and TRBJ2-3; D possibly corresponds to TRBD2 (6 bases). V lost 4 bases and J 0 bases, leaving 21 bases between the germline ends. The CDR3 covers 18 residues. CDR1 SGDLS and CDR2 YYNGEE come from the germline V gene. CDR3 protein: CASSFPPGAGPSTDTQYF. The DNA of the CDR3 is TGTGCCAGCAGCTTCCCCCCCGGGGCGGGACCTAGCACAGATACGCAGTATTTT.

The rearrangement uses TRBV5-4 and TRBJ1-4; 8 bases match TRBD1. Germline trimming cut 4 bases from V and 0 bases from J; bases unmatched to any gene: 2. Germline V gene data show CDR1 as SGHNT and CDR2 as YYREEE (reference sequence). The CDR3 consists of 15 residues. The CDR3 DNA is TGTGCCAGCAGCCCACAGGGGGCAACTAATGAAAAACTGTTTTTT. This gives the protein CASSPQGATNEKLFF.

The CDR3 reads CASSLGGTGGNQPQHF. CDR3 bases: TGTGCCAGCAGTTTAGGCGGGACAGGGGGCAATCAGCCCCAGCATTTT. V is TRBV28 and J is TRBJ1-5, with 10 nucleotides matching TRBD1. V was clipped by 2 bases and J by 2 bases; unmatched bases: 3. Germline lookup yields CDR1 MDHEN and CDR2 SYDVKM. The CDR3 sequence is 16 residues long.

DNA of the CDR3: TGTGCCAGCAGTGGGGGACTAGCGGGAGGACTTCGATACAATGAGCAGTTCTTC. Protein sequence: CASSGGLAGGLRYNEQFF. The chain joins TRBV6-1 to TRBJ2-1; 15 bases fit TRBD2. The germline gives CDR1 MNHNS, CDR2 SASEGT. The CDR3 length is 18 residues. With 4 bases clipped from V and 4 bases from J, the junction kept 8 bases outside the gene matches.

The CDR3 nucleotides read TGTGCCAGCAGTGAGGCGGGAGGTCGGAAAGATACGCAGTATTTT. It encodes CASSEAGGRKDTQYF. V and J are TRBV2 and TRBJ2-3, with 8 bases that match TRBD2. CDR3 size: 15 residues. The germline V gene encodes CDR1 SNHLY and CDR2 FYNNEI. The V segment lost 3 bases and the J segment 5 bases; nucleotides outside the gene matches: 7.

The CDR3 loop is CASSPRRAEAFF. CDR3 DNA sequence: TGTGCCAGCAGCCCGCGGCGCGCTGAAGCTTTCTTT. The V gene is TRBV7-2, the J gene TRBJ1-1; D not resolved. The V end lost 5 bases, the J end lost 6 bases, and 10 bases lay between the germline ends. The CDR3 is 12 amino acids. Germline assignment: CDR1 SGHTA and CDR2 FQGNSA.

This clone was detected only a few times. This chain links TRBV2 with TRBJ2-3; TRBD2 agrees at 13 bases. Germline CDR1 and CDR2: SNHLY and FYNNEI. CDR3 length equals 18 residues. J gave up 4 bases and V 5 bases, and 12 bases lay outside the gene matches. The CDR3 sequence is CASSRTSGGPMISDTQYF. Written as DNA, the CDR3 is TGTGCCAGCAGTCGGACTAGCGGGGGCCCAATGATTTCAGATACGCAGTATTTT.

This clone was found a few times. The chain is built from TRBV6-1 and TRBJ2-7; D may be TRBD2 (6 bases). The CDR3 length is 14 residues. V shed 4 bases and J shed 5 bases, with 15 bases lying between them. Germline V CDR1 and CDR2: MNHNS, SASEGT. DNA of the CDR3: TGTGCCAGCAGTGGGGGCAGGGAGGTTAACGAGCAGTACTTC. It specifies CASSGGREVNEQYF.

The chain couples TRBV7-3 to TRBJ1-3, with D hard to call. Deletions cut 4 bases from V and 3 bases from J, with 7 bases between. In germline, CDR1 is SGHTA, CDR2 FQGTGA. This CDR3 is 13 amino acids long. The CDR3 coding sequence is TGTGCCAGCAGCTCCTCACATGGAAACACCATATATTTT. As protein: CASSSSHGNTIYF.